The clone carrying this TCR beta chain was seen once. CDR3 length equals 16 residues. Germline CDR1 is SGHTA and CDR2 is FQGNSA. V trimming: 4 bases; J trimming: 3 bases; junction bases outside the gene matches: 11. In the original processing: Nucleated cell number was recorded as an estimate derived from reference gene primer amplification. Clones were sequenced by immunoSEQ multiplex PCR, and TCRdb holds only the in-frame ones, with some missing. The V and J calls and clone size were taken over from that table, and D and trimming were inferred from the DNA. The data show a few hundred thousand clones, around 92% seen once. These data originate in a study of blood T cell repertoires in COVID-19.

The TCR was taken from a woman aged 30 to 39 with COVID-19, enrolled during active disease. Specimen: peripheral blood. This chain uses TRBV7-2 with TRBJ1-1; 7 bases are shared with TRBD1. Written as DNA, the CDR3 is TGTGCCAGCAGCTCAACAGGGGCCTCGGCTTACACTGAAGCTTTCTTT. This codes for CASSSTGASAYTEAFF.